Listed here are 10 T cell receptor beta chains from one sample, sequenced in a study of blood T cell repertoires in COVID-19. Repertoires were generated with immunoSEQ multiplex PCR, while TCRdb's copy carries only in-frame clones and drops some. There are under 450,000 clones in the sample; 75% to 90% occur only once, and about 7.6% lies in the top ten. Input material: peripheral blood. The receptors shown here come from a woman in her fifties or sixties with COVID-19, enrolled during active disease.

This chain uses TRBV20-1 with TRBJ2-1, with 15 bases fitting TRBD2. Germline assignment: CDR1 DFQATT and CDR2 SNEGSKA (reference sequence). V trimming: 3 bases; J trimming: 14 bases; junction bases outside the gene matches: 14. The CDR3 is 16 amino acids. This chain's CDR3 is CSASSGLAGGPGKEFF. The CDR3 bases are TGCAGTGCTAGTTCCGGACTAGCGGGGGGGCCGGGGAAGGAGTTCTTC.

The chain combines TRBV19 with TRBJ2-3, with 8 bases that match TRBD1. Trimming removed 4 bases from V and 4 bases from J; junction bases left unmatched: 4. This CDR3 is built from 14 residues. Germline V gives CDR1 LNHDA, CDR2 SQIVND (reference sequence). CDR3 sequence (DNA): TGTGCCAGTAGTAGGGGGACAGGCCCAGATACGCAGTATTTT. Protein: CASSRGTGPDTQYF.

V gene TRBV6-1 combines with J gene TRBJ1-6; 7 bases match TRBD1. Germline V gene lookup returns CDR1 MNHNS and CDR2 SASEGT. The V segment lost 3 bases and the J segment 4 bases; nucleotides outside the gene matches: 0. The CDR3 runs to 14 residues. The CDR3 DNA sequence: TGTGCCAGCAGTGACAGGGGGTATAATTCACCCCTCCACTTT. Its protein product is CASSDRGYNSPLHF.

The chain carries TRBV3-1 (or the pseudogene TRBV3-2) and TRBJ1-4; no definite D call. There are 14 residues in the CDR3. From germline, CDR1 is LGHDT and CDR2 YNNKEL (reference sequence). Deletions cut 5 bases from V and 7 bases from J, with 14 bases between. The CDR3: CASSWGARSEKLFF. DNA for the CDR3: TGTGCCAGCAGCTGGGGAGCCCGGAGTGAAAAACTGTTTTTT.

As regards this clone: The junction departs from the called germline gene at one end, perhaps through a read error. The chain combines TRBV7-3 with TRBJ2-4, with D possibly being TRBD2 (6 bases). This CDR3 comprises 15 residues. Germline CDR1 SGHTA, CDR2 FQGTGA. DNA of the CDR3: TGTGCCAGCAGCCTAACGCCGGGAGCAAGGAACATTCAGTACTTC. Protein product: CASSLTPGARNIQYF.

The gene calls are TRBV13 and TRBJ2-1, with 9 bases identical to TRBD2. Looked up from germline, CDR1 is PRHDT and CDR2 is FYEKMQ (reference sequence). Germline trimming cut 3 bases from V and 6 bases from J; bases unmatched to any gene: 6. The CDR3 spans 15 residues. The CDR3 reads CASSFGAGGLNEQFF. As DNA, the CDR3 is TGTGCCAGCAGCTTTGGAGCGGGGGGACTCAATGAGCAGTTCTTC. Together with reference TRBV13 and TRBJ2-1, the CDR3 gives the full variable domain: AAGVIQSPRHLIKEKRETATLKCYPIPRHDTVYWYQQGPGQDPQFLISFYEKMQSDKGSIPDRFSAQQFSDYHSELNMSSLELGDSALYFCASSFGAGGLNEQFFGPGTRLTVL.

The chain combines TRBV6-5 with TRBJ2-7; no definite D call. V lost 0 bases and J lost 2, with 8 bases in between. CDR1 is MNHEY and CDR2 is SVGAGI in the germline V gene. The CDR3 contains 14 residues. The CDR3 nucleotides read TGTGCCAGCAGTTACTCGGCCAGTACCTACGAGCAGTACTTC. Encoded protein: CASSYSASTYEQYF.

The chain joins TRBV19 to TRBJ2-5, with 11 bases matching TRBD2. This CDR3 contains 14 residues. Germline CDR1 and CDR2: LNHDA and SQIVND (reference sequence). V gave up 0 bases and J gave up 10 bases; unmatched junction bases: 4. CDR3 coding DNA: TGTGCCAGTAGTATAGATTCCACTAGCGGGGGCCAGTACTTC. Its translation is CASSIDSTSGGQYF.

CDR3 region: CASGLVPSQGRGMNTEAFF. CDR3 in DNA: TGTGCTAGTGGTTTGGTACCAAGCCAGGGTAGGGGCATGAACACTGAAGCTTTCTTT. The V and J genes are TRBV12-5 and TRBJ1-1, with TRBD1 as a possible D gene (5 bases). Trimming shortened V by 0 bases and J by 0 bases, and 20 bases separated the two germline ends. Germline V gene sequence: CDR1 LGHNT, CDR2 FRNRAP. The CDR3 length is 19 residues.

The chain recombines TRBV27 with TRBJ1-6; tentatively, D is TRBD1 (5 bases). In germline, CDR1 is MNHEY, CDR2 SMNVEV (reference sequence). V dropped 10 bases and J dropped 6 bases, with 16 bases sitting between them. CDR3 length: 14 amino acids. The CDR3 loop reads CATTPGGVNSPLHF. As DNA, the CDR3 is TGTGCCACCACACCGGGGGGAGTTAATTCACCCCTCCACTTT.